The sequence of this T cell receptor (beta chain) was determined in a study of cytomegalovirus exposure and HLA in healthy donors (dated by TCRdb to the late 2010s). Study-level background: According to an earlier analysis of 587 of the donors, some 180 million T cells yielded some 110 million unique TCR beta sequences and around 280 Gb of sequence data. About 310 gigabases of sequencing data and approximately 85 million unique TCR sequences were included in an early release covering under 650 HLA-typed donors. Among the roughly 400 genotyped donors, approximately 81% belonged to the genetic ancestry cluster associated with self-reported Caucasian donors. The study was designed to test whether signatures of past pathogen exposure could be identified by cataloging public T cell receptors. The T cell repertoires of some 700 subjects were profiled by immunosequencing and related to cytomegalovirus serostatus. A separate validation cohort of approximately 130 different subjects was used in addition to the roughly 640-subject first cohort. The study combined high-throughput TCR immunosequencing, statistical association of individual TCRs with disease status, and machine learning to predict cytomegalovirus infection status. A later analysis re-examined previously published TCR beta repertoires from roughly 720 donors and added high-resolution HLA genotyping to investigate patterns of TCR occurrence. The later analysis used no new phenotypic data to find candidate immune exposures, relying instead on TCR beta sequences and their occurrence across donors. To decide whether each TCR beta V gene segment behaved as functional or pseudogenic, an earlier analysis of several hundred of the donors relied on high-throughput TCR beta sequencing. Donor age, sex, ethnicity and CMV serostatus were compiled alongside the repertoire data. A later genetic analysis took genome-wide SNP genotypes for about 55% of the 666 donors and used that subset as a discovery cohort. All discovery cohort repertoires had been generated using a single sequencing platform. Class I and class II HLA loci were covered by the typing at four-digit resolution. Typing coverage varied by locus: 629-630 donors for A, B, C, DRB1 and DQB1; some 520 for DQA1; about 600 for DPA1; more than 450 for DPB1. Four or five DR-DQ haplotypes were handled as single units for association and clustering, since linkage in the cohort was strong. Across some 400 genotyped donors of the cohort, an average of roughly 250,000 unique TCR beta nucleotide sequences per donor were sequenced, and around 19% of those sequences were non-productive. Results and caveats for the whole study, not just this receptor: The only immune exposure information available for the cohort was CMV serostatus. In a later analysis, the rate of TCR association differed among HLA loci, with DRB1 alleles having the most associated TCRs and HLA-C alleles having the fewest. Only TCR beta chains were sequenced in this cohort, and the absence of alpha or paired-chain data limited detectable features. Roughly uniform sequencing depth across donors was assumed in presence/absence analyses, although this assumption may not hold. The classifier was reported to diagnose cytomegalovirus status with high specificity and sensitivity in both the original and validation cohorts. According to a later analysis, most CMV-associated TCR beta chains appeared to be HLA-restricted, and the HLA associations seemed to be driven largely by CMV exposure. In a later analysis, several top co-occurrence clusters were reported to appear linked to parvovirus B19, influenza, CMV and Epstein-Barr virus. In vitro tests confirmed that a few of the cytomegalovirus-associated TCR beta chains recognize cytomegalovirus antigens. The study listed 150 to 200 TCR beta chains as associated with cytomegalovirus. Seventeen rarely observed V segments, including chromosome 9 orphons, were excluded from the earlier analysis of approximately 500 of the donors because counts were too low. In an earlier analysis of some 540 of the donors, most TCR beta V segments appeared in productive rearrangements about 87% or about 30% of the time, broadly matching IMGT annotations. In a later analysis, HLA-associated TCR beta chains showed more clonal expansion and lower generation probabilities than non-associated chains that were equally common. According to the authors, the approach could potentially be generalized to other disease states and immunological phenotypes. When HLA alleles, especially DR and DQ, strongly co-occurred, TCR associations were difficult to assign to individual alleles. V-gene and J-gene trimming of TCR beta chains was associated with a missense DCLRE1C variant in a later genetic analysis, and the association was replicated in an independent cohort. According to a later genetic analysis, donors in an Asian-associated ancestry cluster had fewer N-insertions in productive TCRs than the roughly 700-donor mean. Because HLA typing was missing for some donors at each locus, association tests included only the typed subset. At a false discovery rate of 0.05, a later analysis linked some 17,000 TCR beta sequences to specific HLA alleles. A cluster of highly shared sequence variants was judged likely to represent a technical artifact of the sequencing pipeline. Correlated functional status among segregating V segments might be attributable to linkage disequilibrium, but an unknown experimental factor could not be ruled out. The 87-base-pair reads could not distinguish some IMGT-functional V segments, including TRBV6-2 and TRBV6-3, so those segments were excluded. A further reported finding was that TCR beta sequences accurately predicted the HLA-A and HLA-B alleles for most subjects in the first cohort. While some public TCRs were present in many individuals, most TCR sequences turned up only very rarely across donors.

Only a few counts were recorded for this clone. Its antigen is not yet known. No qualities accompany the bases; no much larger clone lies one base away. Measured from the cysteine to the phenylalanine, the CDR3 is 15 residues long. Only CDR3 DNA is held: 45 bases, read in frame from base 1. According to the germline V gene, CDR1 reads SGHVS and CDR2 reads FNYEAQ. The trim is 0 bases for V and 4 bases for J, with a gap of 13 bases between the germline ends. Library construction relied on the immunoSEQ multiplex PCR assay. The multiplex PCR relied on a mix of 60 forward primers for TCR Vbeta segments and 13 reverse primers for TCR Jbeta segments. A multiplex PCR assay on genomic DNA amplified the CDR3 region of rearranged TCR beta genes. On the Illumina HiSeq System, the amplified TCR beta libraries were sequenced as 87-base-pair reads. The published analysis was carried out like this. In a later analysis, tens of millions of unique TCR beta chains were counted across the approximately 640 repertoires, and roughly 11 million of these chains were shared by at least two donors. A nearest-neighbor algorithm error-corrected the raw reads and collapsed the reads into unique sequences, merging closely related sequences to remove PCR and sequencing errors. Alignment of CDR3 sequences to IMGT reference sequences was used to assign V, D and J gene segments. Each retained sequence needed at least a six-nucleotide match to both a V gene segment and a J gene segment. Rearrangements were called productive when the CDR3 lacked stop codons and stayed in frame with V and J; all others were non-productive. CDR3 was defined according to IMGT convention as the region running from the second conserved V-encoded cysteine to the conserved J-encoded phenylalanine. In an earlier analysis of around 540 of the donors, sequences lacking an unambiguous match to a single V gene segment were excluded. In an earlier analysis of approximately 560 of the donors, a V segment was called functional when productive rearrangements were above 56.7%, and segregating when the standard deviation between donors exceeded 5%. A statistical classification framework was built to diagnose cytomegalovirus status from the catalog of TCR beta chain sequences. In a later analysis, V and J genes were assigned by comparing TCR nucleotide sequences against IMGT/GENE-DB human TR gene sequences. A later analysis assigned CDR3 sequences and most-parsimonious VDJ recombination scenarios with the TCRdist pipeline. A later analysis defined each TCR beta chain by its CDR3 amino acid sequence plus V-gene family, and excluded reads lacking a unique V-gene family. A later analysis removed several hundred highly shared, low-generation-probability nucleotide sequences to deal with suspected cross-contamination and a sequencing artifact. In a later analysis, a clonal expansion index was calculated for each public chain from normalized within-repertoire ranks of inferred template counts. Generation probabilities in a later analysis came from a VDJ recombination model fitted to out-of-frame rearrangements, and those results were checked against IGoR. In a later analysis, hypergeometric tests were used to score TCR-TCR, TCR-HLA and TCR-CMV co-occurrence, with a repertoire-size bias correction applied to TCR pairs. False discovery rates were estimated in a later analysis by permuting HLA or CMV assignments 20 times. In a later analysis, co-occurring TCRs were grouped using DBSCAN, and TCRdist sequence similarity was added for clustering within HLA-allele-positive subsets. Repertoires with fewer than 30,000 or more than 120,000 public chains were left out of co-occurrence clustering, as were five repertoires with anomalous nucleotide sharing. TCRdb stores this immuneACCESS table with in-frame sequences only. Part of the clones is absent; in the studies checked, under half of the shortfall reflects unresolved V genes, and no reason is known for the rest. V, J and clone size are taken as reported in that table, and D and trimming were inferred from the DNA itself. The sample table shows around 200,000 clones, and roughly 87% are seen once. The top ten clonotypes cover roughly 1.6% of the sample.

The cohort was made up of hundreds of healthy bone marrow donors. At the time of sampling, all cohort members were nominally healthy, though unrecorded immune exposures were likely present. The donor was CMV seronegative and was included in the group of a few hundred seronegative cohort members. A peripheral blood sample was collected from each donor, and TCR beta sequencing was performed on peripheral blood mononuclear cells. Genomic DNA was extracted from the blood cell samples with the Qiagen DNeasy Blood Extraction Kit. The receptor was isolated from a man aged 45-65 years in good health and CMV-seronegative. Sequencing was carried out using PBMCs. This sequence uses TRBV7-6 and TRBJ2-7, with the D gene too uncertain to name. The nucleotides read TGTGCCAGCAGCTTAGCGGGCGCCCCCCAGTACGAGCAGTACTTC. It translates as CASSLAGAPQYEQYF.